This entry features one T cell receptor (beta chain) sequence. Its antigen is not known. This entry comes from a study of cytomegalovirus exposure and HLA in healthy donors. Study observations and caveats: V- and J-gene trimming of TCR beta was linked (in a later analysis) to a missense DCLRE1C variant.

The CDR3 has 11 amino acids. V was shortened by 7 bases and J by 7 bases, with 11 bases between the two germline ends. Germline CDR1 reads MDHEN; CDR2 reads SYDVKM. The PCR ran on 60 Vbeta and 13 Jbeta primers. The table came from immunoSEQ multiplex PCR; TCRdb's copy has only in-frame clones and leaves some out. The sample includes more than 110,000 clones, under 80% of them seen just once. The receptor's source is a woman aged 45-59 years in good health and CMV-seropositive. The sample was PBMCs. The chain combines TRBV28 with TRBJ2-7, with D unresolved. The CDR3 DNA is TGTGCCAGCACCCTGCTTCGGGAGCAGTACTTC. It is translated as CASTLLREQYF.